The clone carrying this T cell receptor (beta chain) was seen only a few times. TCRdb called the 5' RACE reads again in MiXCR, with one record for every CDR3 protein. The sample lists around 310,000 distinct CDR3 sequences, approximately 4.2% occurring once. The record originates from a study of T cells after yellow fever vaccination. The input for sequencing was PBMCs, taken 5 days after the yellow fever booster vaccination. The clonotype was recovered from a young man who received the YFV17D yellow fever vaccine.

The CDR3 spells CASSPGTGAGETQYF. In nucleotides, the CDR3 is TGTGCCAGCAGCCCCGGAACAGGGGCGGGAGAGACCCAGTACTTC. The V gene is TRBV7-3, the J gene TRBJ2-5, with 7 nucleotides matching TRBD1. Germline CDR1 SGHTA, CDR2 FQGTGA. V dropped 5 bases and J dropped 4; count of bases not matched to a gene: 10. This CDR3 spans 15 amino acids.